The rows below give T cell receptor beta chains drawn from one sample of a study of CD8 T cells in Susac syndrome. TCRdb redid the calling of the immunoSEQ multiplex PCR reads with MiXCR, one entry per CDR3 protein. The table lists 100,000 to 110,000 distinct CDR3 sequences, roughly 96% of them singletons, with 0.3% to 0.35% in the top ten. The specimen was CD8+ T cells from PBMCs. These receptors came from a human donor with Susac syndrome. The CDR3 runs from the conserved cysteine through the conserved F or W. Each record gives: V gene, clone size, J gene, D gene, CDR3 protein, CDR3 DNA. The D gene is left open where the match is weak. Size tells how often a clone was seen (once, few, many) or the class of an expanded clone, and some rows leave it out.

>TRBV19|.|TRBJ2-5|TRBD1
CASRYRGEETQYF
TGTGCCAGTAGATACAGGGGTGAAGAGACCCAGTACTTC
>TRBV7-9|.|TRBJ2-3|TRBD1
CASSRDRGGDTQYF
TGTGCCAGCAGCCGCGACAGGGGCGGAGATACGCAGTATTTT
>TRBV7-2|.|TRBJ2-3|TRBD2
CASSLGAGNTDTQYF
TGTGCCAGCAGCTTGGGAGCGGGGAACACAGATACGCAGTATTTT
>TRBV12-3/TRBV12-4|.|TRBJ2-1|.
CASSLGTAPYNEQFF
TGTGCCAGCAGTTTAGGTACCGCACCCTACAATGAGCAGTTCTTC
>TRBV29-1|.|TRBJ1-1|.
CSVPTRNTEAFF
TGCAGCGTTCCGACACGGAACACTGAAGCTTTCTTT
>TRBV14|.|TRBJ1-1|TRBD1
CASSQGQGLDTEAFF
TGTGCCAGCAGCCAAGGACAGGGCTTGGACACTGAAGCTTTCTTT
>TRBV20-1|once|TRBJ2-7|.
CSARGQARTYEQYF
TGCAGTGCTAGAGGACAGGCGAGGACCTACGAGCAGTACTTC
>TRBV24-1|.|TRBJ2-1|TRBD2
CATSDQSGLSDDNEQFF
TGTGCCACCAGTGATCAATCGGGACTATCGGACGACAATGAGCAGTTCTTC
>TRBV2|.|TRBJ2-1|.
CASSENGLFF
TGTGCCAGCAGCGAAAACGGACTTTTCTTC
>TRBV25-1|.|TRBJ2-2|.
CASSDWGNTGELFF
TGTGCCAGCAGTGATTGGGGGAACACCGGGGAGCTGTTTTTT
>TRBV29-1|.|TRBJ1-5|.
CSVVLDSGQPQHF
TGCAGCGTTGTCCTAGACAGTGGCCAGCCCCAGCATTTT
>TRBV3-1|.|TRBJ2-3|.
CASSQGGSTDTQYF
TGTGCCAGCAGCCAAGGGGGAAGCACAGATACGCAGTATTTT
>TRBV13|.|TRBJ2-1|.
CASSLYRAANEQFF
TGTGCCAGCAGTTTGTACAGGGCGGCCAATGAGCAGTTCTTC
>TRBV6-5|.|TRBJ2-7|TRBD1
CASRTRTGSYEQYF
TGTGCCAGCAGAACTAGGACAGGGTCCTACGAGCAGTACTTC
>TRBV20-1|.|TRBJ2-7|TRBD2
CSASRRGSREQYF
TGCAGTGCTAGTCGTCGCGGGAGTCGGGAGCAGTACTTC
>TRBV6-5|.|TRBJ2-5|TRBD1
CASSYSVLGTGEDQETQYF
TGTGCCAGCAGTTACTCGGTTCTTGGGACAGGGGAGGATCAAGAGACCCAGTACTTC
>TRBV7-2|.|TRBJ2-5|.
CASSFGAGETQYF
TGTGCCAGCAGCTTCGGAGCGGGAGAGACCCAGTACTTC
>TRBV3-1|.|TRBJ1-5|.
CASSPNGNSNQPQHF
TGTGCCAGCAGCCCGAACGGGAATAGCAATCAGCCCCAGCATTTT
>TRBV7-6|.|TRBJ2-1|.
CASSLGLDNEQFF
TGTGCCAGCAGCTTAGGGCTAGACAATGAGCAGTTCTTC
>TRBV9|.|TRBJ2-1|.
CASSVAGGGTNEQFF
TGTGCCAGCAGCGTAGCTGGGGGCGGGACGAATGAGCAGTTCTTC
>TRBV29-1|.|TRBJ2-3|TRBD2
CSVGGSGGAQDTQYF
TGCAGCGTTGGAGGTAGCGGGGGGGCCCAAGATACGCAGTATTTT
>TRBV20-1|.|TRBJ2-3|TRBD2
CSAVASGRDYTDTQYF
TGCAGTGCTGTGGCTAGCGGGAGGGATTACACAGATACGCAGTATTTT
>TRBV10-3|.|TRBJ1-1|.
CAISEQDLAEQAFF
TGTGCCATCAGTGAACAGGACCTCGCCGAACAAGCTTTCTTT
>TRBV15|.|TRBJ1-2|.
CATSRDGAGDYGYTF
TGTGCCACCAGCAGAGATGGGGCCGGGGACTATGGCTACACCTTC
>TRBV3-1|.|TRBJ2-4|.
CASSLRTNVAKNIQYF
TGTGCCAGCAGCCTCAGGACCAACGTAGCCAAAAACATTCAGTACTTC
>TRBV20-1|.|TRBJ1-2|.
CSARDLTRDGYTF
TGCAGTGCTAGAGATCTAACCAGGGATGGCTACACCTTC
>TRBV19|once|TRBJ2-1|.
CASSIDLEGVRQFF
TGTGCCAGTAGTATAGATCTCGAGGGAGTGCGGCAGTTCTTC
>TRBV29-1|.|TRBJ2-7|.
CSVAYNYEQYF
TGCAGCGTTGCCTACAACTACGAGCAGTACTTC
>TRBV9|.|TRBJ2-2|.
CASSVVDPGELFF
TGTGCCAGCAGCGTAGTGGATCCCGGGGAGCTGTTTTTT
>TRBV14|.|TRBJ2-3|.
CASSQGGGSLADTQYF
TGTGCCAGCAGCCAAGGAGGAGGGAGTCTCGCAGATACGCAGTATTTT
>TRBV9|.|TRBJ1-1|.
CASGEVEAFF
TGTGCCAGCGGGGAGGTTGAAGCTTTCTTT
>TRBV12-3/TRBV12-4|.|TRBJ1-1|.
CASSSGTPSTEAFF
TGTGCCAGCAGTTCCGGGACACCATCCACTGAAGCTTTCTTT
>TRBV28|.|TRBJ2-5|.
CASSPDKKQETQYF
TGTGCCAGCAGCCCGGACAAGAAACAAGAGACCCAGTACTTC
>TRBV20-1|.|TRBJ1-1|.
CSARDRGETEAFF
TGCAGTGCTAGAGACCGGGGCGAGACTGAAGCTTTCTTT
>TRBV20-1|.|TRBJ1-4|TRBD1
CSAAQGGIEKLFF
TGCAGTGCTGCCCAGGGGGGTATTGAAAAACTGTTTTTT
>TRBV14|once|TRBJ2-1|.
CASSPTLLTGTSNEQFF
TGTGCCAGCAGCCCGACTCTGTTGACGGGTACGTCCAATGAGCAGTTCTTC
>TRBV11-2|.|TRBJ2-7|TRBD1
CASSRPGQGGRYEQYF
TGTGCCAGCAGCCGCCCCGGACAGGGAGGTCGGTACGAGCAGTACTTC
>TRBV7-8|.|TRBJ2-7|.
CASSLMAASYEQYF
TGTGCCAGCAGCTTAATGGCAGCATCCTACGAGCAGTACTTC
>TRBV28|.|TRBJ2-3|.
CASSWERGADTQYF
TGTGCCAGCAGTTGGGAAAGGGGCGCAGATACGCAGTATTTT
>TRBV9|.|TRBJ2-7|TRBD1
CASSVVDTGGQWEQYF
TGTGCCAGCAGCGTAGTCGACACAGGGGGCCAGTGGGAGCAGTACTTC
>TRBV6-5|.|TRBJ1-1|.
CATLGGYTEAFF
TGTGCCACCCTTGGGGGCTACACTGAAGCTTTCTTT
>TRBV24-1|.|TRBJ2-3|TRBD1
CATSDPDRGPDTQYF
TGTGCCACCAGTGATCCCGACAGGGGCCCAGATACGCAGTATTTT
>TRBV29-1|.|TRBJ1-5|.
CSAIVDSQPQHF
TGCAGTGCAATCGTGGACAGTCAGCCCCAGCATTTT
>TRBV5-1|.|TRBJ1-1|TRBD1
CASSFSRGDTAFF
TGCGCCAGCAGCTTCTCCAGGGGGGATACAGCTTTCTTT
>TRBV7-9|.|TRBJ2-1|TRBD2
CASRGERERNEQFF
TGTGCCAGCCGAGGGGAGCGGGAACGAAATGAGCAGTTCTTC
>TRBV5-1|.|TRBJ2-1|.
CASSSGRHNEQFF
TGCGCCAGCAGCTCGGGACGACACAATGAGCAGTTCTTC
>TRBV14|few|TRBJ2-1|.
CASSQGFNEQFF
TGTGCCAGCAGCCAAGGCTTCAATGAGCAGTTCTTC
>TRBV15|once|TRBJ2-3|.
CATGPRTSTDTQYF
TGTGCCACCGGGCCTAGGACTAGCACAGATACGCAGTATTTT
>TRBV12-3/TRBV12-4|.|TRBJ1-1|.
CASSQKLGQGNTEAFF
TGTGCCAGCAGCCAGAAGTTGGGGCAGGGGAACACTGAAGCTTTCTTT
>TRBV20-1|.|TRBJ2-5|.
CSARDRDWGETQYF
TGCAGTGCTAGAGACCGGGATTGGGGAGAGACCCAGTACTTC
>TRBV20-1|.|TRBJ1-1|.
CSAIEGRNTEAFF
TGCAGTGCTATAGAGGGTCGGAACACTGAAGCTTTCTTT
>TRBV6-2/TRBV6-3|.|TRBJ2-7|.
CASSYGPGGYEQYF
TGTGCCAGCAGTTACGGTCCAGGTGGCTACGAGCAGTACTTC
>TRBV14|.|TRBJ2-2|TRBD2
CASSPTRSGWNTGELFF
TGTGCCAGCAGCCCGACACGTAGCGGGTGGAACACCGGGGAGCTGTTTTTT
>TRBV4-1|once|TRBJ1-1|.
CASSQEITIGTEAFF
TGCGCCAGCAGCCAAGAGATCACCATCGGAACTGAAGCTTTCTTT
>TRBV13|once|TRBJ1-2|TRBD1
CASSSRDRSYGYTF
TGTGCCAGCAGCTCCCGGGACAGGTCTTATGGCTACACCTTC
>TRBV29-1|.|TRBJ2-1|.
CSVETAERVNNEQFF
TGCAGCGTTGAAACGGCCGAGCGGGTAAACAATGAGCAGTTCTTC
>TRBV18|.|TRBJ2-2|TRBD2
CASSPPIGGGDTGELFF
TGTGCCAGCTCACCACCCATCGGGGGGGGCGACACCGGGGAGCTGTTTTTT